A single sample is the source of the 15 T cell receptor beta chains below, sequenced in a study of cytomegalovirus exposure and HLA in healthy donors. Researchers ran the PCR with 60 Vbeta and 13 Jbeta primers. Generated by immunoSEQ multiplex PCR, the TCRdb table keeps only in-frame clones and is missing some. The table shows about 200,000 clones, with 70% to 85% occurring only once. The sequenced material came from PBMCs. These TCRs come from a boy aged 2 to 10 in good health and CMV-seronegative.

The J gene is TRBJ2-5, the V gene TRBV7-6; 11 bases match TRBD2. Germline V CDR1 and CDR2: SGHVS, FNYEAQ. V trimming: 4 bases; J trimming: 7 bases; junction bases outside the gene matches: 11. The CDR3 contains 16 residues. In DNA form, the CDR3 reads TGTGCCAGCAGCTCCAATAGCGGGGGGGCGACTCTGACCCAGTACTTC. It is translated as CASSSNSGGATLTQYF.

This clone was observed a few times. The gene calls are TRBV5-1 and TRBJ2-1, with D maybe TRBD2 (5 bases). This CDR3 region has 15 residues. In germline, CDR1 is SGHRS, CDR2 YFSETQ. V shed 3 bases and J shed 0 bases, with 10 bases lying between them. The DNA for the CDR3 is TGCGCCAGCAGCTCTGTGGGGAGCTCCTACAATGAGCAGTTCTTC. Translated: CASSSVGSSYNEQFF.

The chain joins TRBV4-2 to TRBJ2-2; D remains unclear. Germline V CDR1 and CDR2: LGHNA, YNFKEQ. The V end lost 0 bases, the J end lost 4 bases, and 18 bases lay between the germline ends. The CDR3 extends over 18 amino acids. The CDR3 protein is CASSQDRKRSRFTGELFF. In DNA form, the CDR3 reads TGTGCCAGCAGCCAAGATCGAAAAAGGTCTAGGTTCACCGGGGAGCTGTTTTTT.

This chain joins TRBV19 and TRBJ2-4; TRBD1 matches at 7 bases. The V and J ends lost 5 bases and 5 bases, in that order; junction bases with no gene match: 3. The CDR3 is made up of 13 amino acids. Germline V gives CDR1 LNHDA, CDR2 SQIVND (reference sequence). The CDR3: CASSPGQENIQYF. In DNA form, the CDR3 reads TGTGCCAGTAGTCCCGGACAGGAAAACATTCAGTACTTC. Full variable domain (remainder filled in from reference TRBV19 and TRBJ2-4): DGGITQSPKYLFRKEGQNVTLSCEQNLNHDAMYWYRQDPGQGLRLIYYSQIVNDFQKGDIAEGYSVSREKKESFPLTVTSAQKNPTAFYLCASSPGQENIQYFGAGTRLSVL.

The chain carries TRBV4-2 and TRBJ1-2; tentative D call: TRBD1 (5 bases). Between the trimmed V and J ends, which lost 1 base and 4 bases, there was a span of 7 bases. The CDR3 has 13 residues. The germline CDR1 and CDR2 sequences are LGHNA and YNFKEQ. The CDR3 DNA sequence: TGTGCCAGCAGCCAAGTGGGGGGCTATGGCTACACCTTC. Protein product: CASSQVGGYGYTF.

This chain joins TRBV4-3 and TRBJ2-1, with 10 bases that match TRBD1. There are 15 residues in the CDR3. The V and J ends lost 3 bases and 10 bases, in that order; junction bases with no gene match: 9. Germline loops: CDR1 LGHNA, CDR2 YSLEER. The CDR3 sequence: CASSQTPGQGREQFF. The DNA of the CDR3 is TGCGCCAGCAGCCAGACCCCGGGACAGGGGCGCGAGCAGTTCTTC.

V is TRBV6-1 and J is TRBJ1-5, with D unclear. CDR1 and CDR2 from the germline V gene are MNHNS and SASEGT. The V end lost 2 bases, the J end lost 7 bases, and 15 bases lay between the germline ends. The CDR3 contains 15 residues. This CDR3 is CASSEKAAGGQPQHF. The CDR3 coding sequence is TGTGCCAGCAGTGAAAAGGCGGCGGGTGGACAGCCCCAGCATTTT.

The chain uses TRBV7-9 and TRBJ1-4; D remains ambiguous. This CDR3 has 12 amino acids. V lost 5 bases, J lost 4 bases, and 5 bases lay in between. Germline V gene data show CDR1 as SEHNR and CDR2 as FQNEAQ (reference sequence). The CDR3 reads CASSPRNEKLFF. In nucleotides, the CDR3 is TGTGCCAGCAGCCCCCGTAATGAAAAACTGTTTTTT.

V usage is TRBV7-9 and J usage is TRBJ1-1, with 7 bases matching TRBD1. The J segment lost 0 bases and the V segment lost 3 bases, leaving 1 base of the junction unmatched. CDR3 length: 14 residues. Germline V lookup: CDR1 SEHNR, CDR2 FQNEAQ (reference sequence). CDR3 DNA sequence: TGTGCCAGCAGCTTGACAGGGTTGAACACTGAAGCTTTCTTT. This codes for CASSLTGLNTEAFF. Full variable domain (remainder filled in from reference TRBV7-9 and TRBJ1-1): DTGVSQNPRHKITKRGQNVTFRCDPISEHNRLYWYRQTLGQGPEFLTYFQNEAQLEKSRLLSDRFSAERPKGSFSTLEIQRTEQGDSAMYLCASSLTGLNTEAFFGQGTRLTVV.

This chain connects TRBV12-5 to TRBJ2-1; 11 bases fit TRBD2. The CDR3 sequence is 21 residues long. Trimming cost V 0 bases and J 6 bases; bases outside gene matches: 19. Germline CDR1 LGHNT, CDR2 FRNRAP. CDR3 in amino acids: CASGLVPGLAERNDFSNEQFF. Here the CDR3 DNA reads TGTGCTAGTGGTTTGGTCCCGGGACTAGCGGAACGAAATGACTTCTCCAATGAGCAGTTCTTC.

The rearrangement joins TRBV7-2 to TRBJ1-2, with unresolved D. The CDR3 totals 13 residues. Per germline, CDR1 SGHTA and CDR2 FQGNSA. The V gene lost 1 base and the J gene lost 4 bases, with 7 bases spanning the gap. The CDR3 loop reads CASSLELLYGYTF. The DNA of the CDR3 is TGTGCCAGCAGCTTAGAACTTCTCTATGGCTACACCTTC.

This clone came up a few times. This rearrangement joins TRBV4-2 to TRBJ2-3, with 9 positions matching TRBD2. Germline CDR1 reads LGHNA; CDR2 reads YNFKEQ. Germline trimming cut 3 bases from V and 5 bases from J; bases unmatched to any gene: 9. The CDR3 is 16 residues long. This chain's CDR3 is CASSQRAGGAGDTQYF. The CDR3 region has the DNA TGTGCCAGCAGCCAGAGGGCGGGGGGGGCCGGAGATACGCAGTATTTT.

The chain has TRBV11-2 and TRBJ2-1; 12 bases fit TRBD1. The CDR3 sequence is 17 residues long. The V gene end was trimmed by 5 bases and the J gene end by 4 bases; junction bases not matched to a gene: 9. The germline V gene encodes CDR1 SGHAT and CDR2 FQNNGV. The CDR3 reads CASSGGTGGSAYNEQFF. The CDR3 region has the DNA TGTGCCAGCAGCGGCGGGACAGGGGGCTCCGCGTACAATGAGCAGTTCTTC.

In DNA, the CDR3 is TGTGCTAGTGGTACCCTGACAGGGGCAATCCCCTACGAGCAGTACTTC. This encodes CASGTLTGAIPYEQYF. The V gene is TRBV12-5, the J gene TRBJ2-7; 8 bases map to TRBD1. Germline V lookup: CDR1 LGHNT, CDR2 FRNRAP. This CDR3 spans 16 amino acids. With V trimmed by 5 bases and J by 2 bases, 11 bases remained unmatched.

This rearrangement joins TRBV5-1 to TRBJ1-2; TRBD1 aligns across 10 bases. The CDR3 is made up of 16 amino acids. After removal of 3 bases from V and 1 base from J, the junction contained 6 bases not matched to a gene. Germline V gene data show CDR1 as SGHRS and CDR2 as YFSETQ. CDR3 in amino acids: CASSSQDRGINYGYTF. CDR3 nucleotide sequence: TGCGCCAGCAGCTCCCAGGACAGGGGGATTAACTATGGCTACACCTTC.